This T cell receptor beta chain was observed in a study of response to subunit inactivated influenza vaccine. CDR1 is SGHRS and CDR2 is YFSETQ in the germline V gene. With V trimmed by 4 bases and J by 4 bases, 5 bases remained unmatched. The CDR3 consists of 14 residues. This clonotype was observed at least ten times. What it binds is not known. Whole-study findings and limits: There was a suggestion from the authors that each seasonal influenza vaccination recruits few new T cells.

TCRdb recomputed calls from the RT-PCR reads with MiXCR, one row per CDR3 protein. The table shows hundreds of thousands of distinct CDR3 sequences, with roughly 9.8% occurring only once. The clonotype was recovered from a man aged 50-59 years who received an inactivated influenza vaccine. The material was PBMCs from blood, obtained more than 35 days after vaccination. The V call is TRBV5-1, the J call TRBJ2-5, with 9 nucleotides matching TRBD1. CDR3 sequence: CASSILTGGETQYF. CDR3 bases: TGCGCCAGCAGCATATTGACAGGGGGAGAGACCCAGTACTTC.